This record looks at one TCR beta chain sequence and its context. Between the trimmed V and J ends, which lost 2 bases and 7 bases, there was a span of 11 bases. Germline V lookup: CDR1 SEHNR, CDR2 FQNEAQ (reference sequence). This CDR3 has 13 residues. These data originate in a study of cytomegalovirus exposure and HLA in healthy donors. With 60 Vbeta and 13 Jbeta primers, the PCR was carried out. The protocol was immunoSEQ multiplex PCR, while the TCRdb copy is restricted to in-frame clones and leaves out a portion. Found here are 150,000 to 200,000 clones, over 65% of them singletons; the top ten hold around 1.6%.

The clonotype comes from a man between 18 and 29 years old in good health and CMV-seronegative. The chain recombines TRBV7-9 with TRBJ1-1; D perhaps matches TRBD1 (5 bases). What was sequenced was PBMCs. CDR3 protein: CASSLRGKGEAFF. In DNA form, the CDR3 reads TGTGCCAGCAGCTTAAGGGGAAAAGGTGAAGCTTTCTTT.